A selection of T cell receptor beta chains follows, all from one sample in a study of cytomegalovirus exposure and HLA in healthy donors. The data were produced by immunoSEQ multiplex PCR, yet TCRdb's version contains in-frame clones alone and is incomplete. The data hold 110,000 to 150,000 clones, with 65% to 80% observed a single time. The sample was PBMCs. The receptor source for this set is a male donor in good health and CMV-seronegative. CDR3s include the opening cysteine and the closing phenylalanine or tryptophan. The order of the fields is clone size, V gene, J gene, D gene, CDR3 DNA, CDR3 protein. A D gene is named only where the DNA matches it firmly. Clone size appears in some rows only: once, few, many, or a class for an expanded clone.

clone size: .; V gene: TRBV6-4; J gene: TRBJ2-6; D gene: .; CDR3 DNA: TGTGCCAGCCCGAGGGGGGGTAAGCTGGGTTACGTGGATGGGGCCAACGACCTGACTTTC; CDR3 protein: CASPRGGKLGYVDGANDLTF
clone size: few; V gene: TRBV7-6; J gene: TRBJ2-7; D gene: TRBD2; CDR3 DNA: TGTGCCAGCAGCTTAAGGGTAGCGGGGGGTAACTACGAGCAGTACTTC; CDR3 protein: CASSLRVAGGNYEQYF
clone size: .; V gene: TRBV18; J gene: TRBJ2-3; D gene: TRBD1; CDR3 DNA: TGTGCCAGCGATCGGGACAGGGGGCACGATACGCAGTATTTT; CDR3 protein: CASDRDRGHDTQYF
clone size: .; V gene: TRBV7-9; J gene: TRBJ1-2; D gene: TRBD1; CDR3 DNA: TGTTCCAGCACGACCATACACACAGGGGTTGGACGCGGCTACACCTTC; CDR3 protein: CSSTTIHTGVGRGYTF
clone size: once; V gene: TRBV4-3; J gene: TRBJ2-5; D gene: TRBD2; CDR3 DNA: TGCGCCAGCAGCCCAGGGGCGGGGGGCATGGAGACCCAGTACTTC; CDR3 protein: CASSPGAGGMETQYF
clone size: .; V gene: TRBV6-5; J gene: TRBJ1-2; D gene: TRBD1; CDR3 DNA: TGTGCCAGCGGATGGGACAGCGTCTATGGCTACACCTTC; CDR3 protein: CASGWDSVYGYTF
clone size: .; V gene: TRBV5-1; J gene: TRBJ2-3; D gene: TRBD2; CDR3 DNA: TGCGCCAGCAGTCCCAGCGGGGACACAGATACGCAGTATTTT; CDR3 protein: CASSPSGDTDTQYF
clone size: .; V gene: TRBV18; J gene: TRBJ2-2; D gene: TRBD1; CDR3 DNA: TGTGCCAGCTCACTCGGGACAGTGAACACCGGGGAGCTGTTTTTT; CDR3 protein: CASSLGTVNTGELFF
clone size: .; V gene: TRBV6-6; J gene: TRBJ2-1; D gene: .; CDR3 DNA: TGTGCCAGCAGTTTTACTGTGCCTTCTGAGCAGTTCTTC; CDR3 protein: CASSFTVPSEQFF
clone size: .; V gene: TRBV27; J gene: TRBJ1-2; D gene: .; CDR3 DNA: TGTGCCAGCAGACTATTCGGGCAGGGAACTAACTATGGCTACACCTTC; CDR3 protein: CASRLFGQGTNYGYTF
clone size: .; V gene: TRBV4-1; J gene: TRBJ2-3; D gene: TRBD1; CDR3 DNA: TGCGCCAGCAGCCAATTGGGACAGGGGTCGGTAAATTTT; CDR3 protein: CASSQLGQGSVNF
clone size: .; V gene: TRBV6-6; J gene: TRBJ2-3; D gene: TRBD1; CDR3 DNA: TGTGCCAGCATCACGACAGGGGGCGCCCATACGCAGTATTTT; CDR3 protein: CASITTGGAHTQYF
clone size: .; V gene: TRBV10-2; J gene: TRBJ2-7; D gene: .; CDR3 DNA: TGCGCCAGCACCCCGGGTAGAGGTTACGAGCAGTACTTC; CDR3 protein: CASTPGRGYEQYF
clone size: .; V gene: TRBV18; J gene: TRBJ1-6; D gene: .; CDR3 DNA: TGTGCCAGCTCACCGTTGACGGGTTATAATTCACCCCTCCACTTT; CDR3 protein: CASSPLTGYNSPLHF
clone size: .; V gene: TRBV6-1; J gene: TRBJ1-2; D gene: TRBD1; CDR3 DNA: TGTGCCAGCAGGGCCTACAGGGGCGGCTATGGCTACACCTTC; CDR3 protein: CASRAYRGGYGYTF